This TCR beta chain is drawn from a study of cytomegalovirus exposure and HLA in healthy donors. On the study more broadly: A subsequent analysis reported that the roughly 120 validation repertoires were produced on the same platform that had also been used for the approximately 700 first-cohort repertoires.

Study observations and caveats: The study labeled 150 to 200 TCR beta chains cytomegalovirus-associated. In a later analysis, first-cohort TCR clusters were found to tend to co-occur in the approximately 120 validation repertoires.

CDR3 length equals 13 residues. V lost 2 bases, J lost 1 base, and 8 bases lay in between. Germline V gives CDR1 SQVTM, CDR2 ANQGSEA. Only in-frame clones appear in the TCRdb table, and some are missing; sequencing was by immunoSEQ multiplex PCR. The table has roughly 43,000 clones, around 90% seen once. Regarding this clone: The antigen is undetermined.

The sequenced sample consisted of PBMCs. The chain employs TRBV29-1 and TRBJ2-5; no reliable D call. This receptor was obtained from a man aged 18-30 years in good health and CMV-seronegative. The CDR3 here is CSVEQRIQETQYF. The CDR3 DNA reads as TGCAGCGTTGAACAGAGGATCCAAGAGACCCAGTACTTC.